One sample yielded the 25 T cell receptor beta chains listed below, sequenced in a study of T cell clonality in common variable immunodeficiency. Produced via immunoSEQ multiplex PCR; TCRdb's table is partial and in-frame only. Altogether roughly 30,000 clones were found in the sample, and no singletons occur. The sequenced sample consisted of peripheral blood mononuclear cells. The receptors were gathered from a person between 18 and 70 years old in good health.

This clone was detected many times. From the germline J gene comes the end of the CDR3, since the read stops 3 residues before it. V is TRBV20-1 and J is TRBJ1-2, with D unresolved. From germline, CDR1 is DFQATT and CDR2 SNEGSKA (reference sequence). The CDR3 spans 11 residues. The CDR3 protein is CSARDSLVYTF. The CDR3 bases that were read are TGCAGTGCTAGAGATAGCCTGGTC.

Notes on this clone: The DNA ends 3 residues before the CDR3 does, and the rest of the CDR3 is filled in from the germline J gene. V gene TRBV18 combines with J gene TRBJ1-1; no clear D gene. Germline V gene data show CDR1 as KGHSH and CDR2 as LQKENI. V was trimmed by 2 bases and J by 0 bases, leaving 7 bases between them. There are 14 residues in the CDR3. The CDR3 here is CASSPSQVNTEAFF. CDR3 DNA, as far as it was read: TGTGCCAGCTCACCATCACAAGTGAACACTGAA. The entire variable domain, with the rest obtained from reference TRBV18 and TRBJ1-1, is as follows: NAGVMQNPRHLVRRRGQEARLRCSPMKGHSHVYWYRQLPEEGLKFMVYLQKENIIDESGMPKERFSAEFPKEGPSILRIQQVVRGDSAAYFCASSPSQVNTEAFFGQGTRLTVV.

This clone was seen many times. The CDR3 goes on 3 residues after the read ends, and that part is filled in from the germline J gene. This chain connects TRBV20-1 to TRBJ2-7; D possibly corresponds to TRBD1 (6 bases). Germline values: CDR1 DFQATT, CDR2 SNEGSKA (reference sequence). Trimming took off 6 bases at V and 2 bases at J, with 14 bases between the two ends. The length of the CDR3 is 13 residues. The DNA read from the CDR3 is TGCAGTGCCGCACCCCGGGACACCTACGAG. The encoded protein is CSAAPRDTYE. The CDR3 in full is CSAAPRDTYEQYF.

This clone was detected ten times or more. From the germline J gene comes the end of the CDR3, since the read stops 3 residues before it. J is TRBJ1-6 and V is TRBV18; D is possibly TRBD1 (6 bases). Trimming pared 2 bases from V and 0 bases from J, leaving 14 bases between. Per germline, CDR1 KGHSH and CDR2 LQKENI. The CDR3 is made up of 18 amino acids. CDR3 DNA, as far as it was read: TGTGCCAGCTCACCAACGGGAGGGGGAGCCTCCTATAATTCACCC. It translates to CASSPTGGGASYNSP. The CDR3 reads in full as CASSPTGGGASYNSPLHF.

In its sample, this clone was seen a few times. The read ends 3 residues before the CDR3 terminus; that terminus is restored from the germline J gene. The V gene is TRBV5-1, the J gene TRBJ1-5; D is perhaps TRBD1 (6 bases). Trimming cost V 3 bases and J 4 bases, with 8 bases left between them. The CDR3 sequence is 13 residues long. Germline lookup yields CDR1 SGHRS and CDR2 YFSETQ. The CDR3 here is CASSSGVNQPQHF. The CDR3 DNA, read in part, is TGCGCCAGCAGCTCAGGGGTAAATCAGCCC.

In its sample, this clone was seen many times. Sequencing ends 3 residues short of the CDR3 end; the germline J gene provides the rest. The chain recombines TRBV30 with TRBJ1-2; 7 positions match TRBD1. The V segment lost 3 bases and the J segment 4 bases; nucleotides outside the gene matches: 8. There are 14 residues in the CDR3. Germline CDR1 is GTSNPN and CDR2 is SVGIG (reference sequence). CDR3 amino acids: CAWSATGTVYGYTF. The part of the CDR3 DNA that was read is TGTGCCTGGAGCGCGACCGGGACAGTCTATGGC.

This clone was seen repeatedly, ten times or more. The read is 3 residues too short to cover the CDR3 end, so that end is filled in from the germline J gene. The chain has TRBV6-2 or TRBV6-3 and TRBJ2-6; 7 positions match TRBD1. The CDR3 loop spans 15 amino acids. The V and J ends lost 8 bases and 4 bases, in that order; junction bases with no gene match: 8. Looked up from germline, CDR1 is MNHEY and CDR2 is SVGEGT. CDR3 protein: CASSAEGAGANVLTF. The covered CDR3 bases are TGTGCCAGCTCTGCCGAGGGGGCCGGGGCCAACGTC.

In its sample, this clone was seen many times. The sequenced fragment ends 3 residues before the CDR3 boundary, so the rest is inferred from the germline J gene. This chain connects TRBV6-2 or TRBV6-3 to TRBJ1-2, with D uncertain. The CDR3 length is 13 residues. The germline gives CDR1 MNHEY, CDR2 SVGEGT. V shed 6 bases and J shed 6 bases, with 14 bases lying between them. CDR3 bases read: TGTGCCAGCAGGATCTACGTGGCGGATGGC. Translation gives CASRIYVADG. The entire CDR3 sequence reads CASRIYVADGYTF.

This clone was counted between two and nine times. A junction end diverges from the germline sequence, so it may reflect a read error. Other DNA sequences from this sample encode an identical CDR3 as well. The sequenced part of the CDR3 DNA is TGCGCCACAATGAACCAGGGGGCGCAAAACGGGGAG. Translating gives CATMNQGAQNGE. The whole CDR3 sequence is CATMNQGAQNGELFF. This chain links TRBV19 with TRBJ2-2; 8 nucleotides agree with TRBD1. The read is 3 residues too short to cover the CDR3 end, so that end is filled in from the germline J gene. The CDR3 covers 15 residues. In germline, CDR1 is LNHDA, CDR2 SQIVND (reference sequence). The full variable domain, its missing parts supplied by reference TRBV19 and TRBJ2-2, is DGGITQSPKYLFRKEGQNVTLSCEQNLNHDAMYWYRQDPGQGLRLIYYSQIVNDFQKGDIAEGYSVSREKKESFPLTVTSAQKNPTAFYLCATMNQGAQNGELFFGEGSRLTVL.

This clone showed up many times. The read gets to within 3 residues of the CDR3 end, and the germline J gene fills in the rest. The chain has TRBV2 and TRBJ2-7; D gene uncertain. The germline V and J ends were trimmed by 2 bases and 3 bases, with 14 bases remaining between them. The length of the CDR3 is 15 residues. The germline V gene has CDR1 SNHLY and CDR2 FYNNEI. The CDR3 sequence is CASSETHDIFYEQYF. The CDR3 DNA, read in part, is TGTGCCAGCAGTGAAACCCACGACATTTTCTACGAG. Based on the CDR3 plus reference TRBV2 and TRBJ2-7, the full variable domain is EPEVTQTPSHQVTQMGQEVILRCVPISNHLYFYWYRQILGQKVEFLVSFYNNEISEKSEIFDDQFSVERPDGSNFTLKIRSTKLEDSAMYFCASSETHDIFYEQYFGPGTRLTVT.

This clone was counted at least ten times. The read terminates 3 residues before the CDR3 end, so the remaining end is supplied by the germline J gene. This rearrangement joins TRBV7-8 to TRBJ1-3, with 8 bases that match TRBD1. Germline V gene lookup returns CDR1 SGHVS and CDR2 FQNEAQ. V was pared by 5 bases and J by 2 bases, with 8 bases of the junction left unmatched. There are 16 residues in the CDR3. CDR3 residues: CASSITTGGTGNTIYF. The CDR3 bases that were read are TGTGCCAGCAGCATCACCACAGGGGGTACTGGAAACACC.

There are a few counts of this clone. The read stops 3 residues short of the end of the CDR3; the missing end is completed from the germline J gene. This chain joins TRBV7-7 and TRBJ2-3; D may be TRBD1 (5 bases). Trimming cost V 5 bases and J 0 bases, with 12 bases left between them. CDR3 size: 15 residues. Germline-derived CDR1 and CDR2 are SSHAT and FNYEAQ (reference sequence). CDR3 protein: CASSRQTSSTDTQYF. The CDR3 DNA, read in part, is TGTGCCAGCAGCCGACAGACTTCTAGCACAGATACG.

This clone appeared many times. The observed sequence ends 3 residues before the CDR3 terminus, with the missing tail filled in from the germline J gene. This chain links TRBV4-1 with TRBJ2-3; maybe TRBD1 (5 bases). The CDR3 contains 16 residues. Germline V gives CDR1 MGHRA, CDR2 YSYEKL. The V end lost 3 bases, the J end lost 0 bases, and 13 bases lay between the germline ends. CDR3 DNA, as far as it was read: TGCGCCAGCAGCCACCCACCCCAGGGTAGCACAGATACG. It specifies CASSHPPQGSTDT. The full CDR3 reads CASSHPPQGSTDTQYF.

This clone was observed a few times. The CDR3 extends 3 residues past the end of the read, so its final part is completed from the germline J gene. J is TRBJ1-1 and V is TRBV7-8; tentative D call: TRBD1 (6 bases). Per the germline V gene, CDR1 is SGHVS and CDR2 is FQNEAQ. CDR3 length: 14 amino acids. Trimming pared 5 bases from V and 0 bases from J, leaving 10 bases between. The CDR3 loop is CASSIYRVNTEAFF. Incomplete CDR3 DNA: TGTGCCAGCAGCATTTACAGGGTGAACACTGAA.

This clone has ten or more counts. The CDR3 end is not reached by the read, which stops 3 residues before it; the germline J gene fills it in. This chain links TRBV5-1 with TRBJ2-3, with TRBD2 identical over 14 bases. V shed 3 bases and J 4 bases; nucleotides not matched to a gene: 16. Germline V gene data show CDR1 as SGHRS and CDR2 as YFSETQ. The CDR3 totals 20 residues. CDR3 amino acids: CASSYYNYWGLAGESDTQYF. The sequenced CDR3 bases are TGCGCCAGCAGCTACTATAACTATTGGGGACTAGCGGGGGAGTCAGATACG.

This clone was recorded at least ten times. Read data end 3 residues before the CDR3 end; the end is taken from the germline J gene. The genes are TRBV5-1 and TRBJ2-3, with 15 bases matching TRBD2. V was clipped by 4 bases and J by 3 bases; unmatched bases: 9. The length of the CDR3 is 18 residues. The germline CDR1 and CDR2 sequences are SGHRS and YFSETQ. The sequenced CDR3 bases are TGCGCCAGCAGCCCGGGACTAGCGGGGGGCAGGGGTACAGATACG. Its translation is CASSPGLAGGRGTDT. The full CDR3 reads CASSPGLAGGRGTDTQYF. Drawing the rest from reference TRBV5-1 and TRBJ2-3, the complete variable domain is KAGVTQTPRYLIKTRGQQVTLSCSPISGHRSVSWYQQTPGQGLQFLFEYFSETQRNKGNFPGRFSGRQFSNSRSEMNVSTLELGDSALYLCASSPGLAGGRGTDTQYFGPGTRLTVL.

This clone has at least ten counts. The DNA read from the CDR3 is TGCAGCGCCGGCCCGGGACAGGGAGAA. Translation gives CSAGPGQGE. Given in full, the CDR3 is CSAGPGQGEAFF. The chain links TRBV29-1 to TRBJ1-1, with 9 bases that match TRBD1. Read coverage stops 3 residues before the CDR3 terminus; the germline J gene supplies the remainder. Germline CDR1 is SQVTM and CDR2 is ANQGSEA. CDR3 length: 12 amino acids.

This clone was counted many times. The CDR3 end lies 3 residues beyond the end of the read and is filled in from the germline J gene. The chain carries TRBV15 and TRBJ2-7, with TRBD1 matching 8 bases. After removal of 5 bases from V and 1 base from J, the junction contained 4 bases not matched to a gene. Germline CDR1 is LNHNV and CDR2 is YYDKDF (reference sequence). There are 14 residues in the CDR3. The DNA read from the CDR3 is TGTGCCACCAGCCGACAGGGGAGTTCCTACGAG. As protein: CATSRQGSSYE. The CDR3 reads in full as CATSRQGSSYEQYF.

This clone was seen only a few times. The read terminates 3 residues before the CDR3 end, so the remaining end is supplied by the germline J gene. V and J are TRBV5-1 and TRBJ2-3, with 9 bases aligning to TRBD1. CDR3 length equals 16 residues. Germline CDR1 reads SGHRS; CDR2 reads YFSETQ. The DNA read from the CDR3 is TGCGCCAGCAGCTTGTCTGGGACAGGGAGGGAGGAGACG. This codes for CASSLSGTGREET. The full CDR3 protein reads CASSLSGTGREETQYF. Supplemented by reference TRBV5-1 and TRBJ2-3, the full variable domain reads KAGVTQTPRYLIKTRGQQVTLSCSPISGHRSVSWYQQTPGQGLQFLFEYFSETQRNKGNFPGRFSGRQFSNSRSEMNVSTLELGDSALYLCASSLSGTGREETQYFGPGTRLTVL.

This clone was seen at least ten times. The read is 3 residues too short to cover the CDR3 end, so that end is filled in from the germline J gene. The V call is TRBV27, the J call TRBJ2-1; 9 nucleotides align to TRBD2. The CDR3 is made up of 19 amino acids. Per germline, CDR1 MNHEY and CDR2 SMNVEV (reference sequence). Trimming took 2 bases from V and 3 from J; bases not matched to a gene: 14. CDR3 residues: CASSLTRLAAYLLYNEQFF. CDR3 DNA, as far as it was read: TGTGCCAGCAGTTTAACTCGACTAGCGGCCTATCTACTCTACAATGAG.

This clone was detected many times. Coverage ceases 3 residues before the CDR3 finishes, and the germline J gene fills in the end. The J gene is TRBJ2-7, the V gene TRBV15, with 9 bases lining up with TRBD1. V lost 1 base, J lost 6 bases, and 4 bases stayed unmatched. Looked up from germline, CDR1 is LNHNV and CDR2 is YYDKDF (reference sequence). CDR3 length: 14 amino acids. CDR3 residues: CATSRGGTGFEQYF. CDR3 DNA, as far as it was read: TGTGCCACCAGCAGAGGAGGGACAGGGTTCGAG.

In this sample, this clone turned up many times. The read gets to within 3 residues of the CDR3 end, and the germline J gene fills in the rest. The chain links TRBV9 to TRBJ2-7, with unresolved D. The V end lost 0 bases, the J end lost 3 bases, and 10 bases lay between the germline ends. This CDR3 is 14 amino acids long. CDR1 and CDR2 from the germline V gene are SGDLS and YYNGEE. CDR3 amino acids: CASSVEQRDYEQYF. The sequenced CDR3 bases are TGTGCCAGCAGCGTAGAACAGAGAGACTACGAG.

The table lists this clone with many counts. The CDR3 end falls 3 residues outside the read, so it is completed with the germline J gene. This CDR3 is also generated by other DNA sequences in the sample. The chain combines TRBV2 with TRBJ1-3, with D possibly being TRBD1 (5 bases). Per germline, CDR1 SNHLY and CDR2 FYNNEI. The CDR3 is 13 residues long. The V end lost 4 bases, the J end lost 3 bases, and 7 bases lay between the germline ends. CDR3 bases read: TGTGCCAGCAGTGGGGGCGTTGGAAACACC. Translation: CASSGGVGNT. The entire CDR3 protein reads CASSGGVGNTIYF.

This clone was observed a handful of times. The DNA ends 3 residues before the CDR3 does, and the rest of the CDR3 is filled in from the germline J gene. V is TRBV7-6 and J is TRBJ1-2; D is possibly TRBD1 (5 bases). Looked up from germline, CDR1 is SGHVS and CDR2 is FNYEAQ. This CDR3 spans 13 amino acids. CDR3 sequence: CASSPPGGYDYTF. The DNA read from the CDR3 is TGTGCCAGCAGCCCCCCCGGGGGTTACGAC.

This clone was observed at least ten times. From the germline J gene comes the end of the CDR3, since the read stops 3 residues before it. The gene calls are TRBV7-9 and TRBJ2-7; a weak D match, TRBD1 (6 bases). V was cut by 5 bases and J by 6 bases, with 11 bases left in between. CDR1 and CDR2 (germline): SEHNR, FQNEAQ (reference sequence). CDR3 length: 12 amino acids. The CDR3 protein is CASSPRDTEQYF. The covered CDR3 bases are TGTGCCAGCAGCCCCAGGGACACCGAG.